This paragraph covers one TCR beta chain sequence. This sample is drawn from a study of blood T cells in healthy people across ages. V gave up 0 bases and J gave up 0 bases; unmatched junction bases: 4. The length of the CDR3 is 15 residues. The germline CDR1 and CDR2 sequences are SQVTM and ANQGSEA. PCR was performed a second time for about 6 to 11 cycles using a sample-barcoded 5' primer and a J-beta primer mix. TCRdb used MiXCR to reprocess the 5' RACE reads, holding one entry per CDR3 protein. This table has roughly 1,300,000 distinct CDR3 sequences, roughly 60% appearing once. This TCR derives from a man aged 18 to 30 in good health. Sequencing was performed on blood. The rearrangement links TRBV29-1 to TRBJ2-7; TRBD1 matches 8 bases. The CDR3 DNA follows: TGCAGCGTTGAAGAAAGCGACAGGGGCTCCTACGAGCAGTACTTC. It is translated as CSVEESDRGSYEQYF.